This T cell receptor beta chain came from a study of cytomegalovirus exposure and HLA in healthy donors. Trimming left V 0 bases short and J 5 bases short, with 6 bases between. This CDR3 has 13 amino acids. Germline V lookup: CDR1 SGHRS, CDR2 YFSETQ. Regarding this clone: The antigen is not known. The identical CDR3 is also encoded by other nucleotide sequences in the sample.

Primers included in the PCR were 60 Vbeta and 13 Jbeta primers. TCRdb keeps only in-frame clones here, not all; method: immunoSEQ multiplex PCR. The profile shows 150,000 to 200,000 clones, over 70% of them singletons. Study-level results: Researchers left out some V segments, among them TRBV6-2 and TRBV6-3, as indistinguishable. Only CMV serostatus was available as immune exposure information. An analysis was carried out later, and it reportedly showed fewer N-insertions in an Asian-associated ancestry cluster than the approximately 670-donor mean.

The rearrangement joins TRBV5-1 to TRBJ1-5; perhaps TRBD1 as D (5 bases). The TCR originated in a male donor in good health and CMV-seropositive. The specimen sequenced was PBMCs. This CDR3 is CASSLGGDQPQHF. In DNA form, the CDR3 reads TGCGCCAGCAGCTTGGGGGGGGATCAGCCCCAGCATTTT.